This is a list of T cell receptor beta chains from one sample in a study of identical twins. One entry per CDR3 protein results from TCRdb running MiXCR on the 5' RACE reads. The table includes hundreds of thousands of distinct CDR3 sequences, approximately 6% detected once. The specimen was naive T cells sorted from blood. Receptor source: a man between 18 and 35 years old in good health. The CDR3 runs from the conserved cysteine through the conserved F or W. A clone size is listed for some rows: how often the clone was seen (once, few, many), or a class if it is expanded.

v_gene	j_gene	abundance	CDR3aa
TRBV29-1	TRBJ1-2	-	CSVVISSGTVHTF
TRBV29-1	TRBJ2-1	many	CSVVGLAKHEQFF
TRBV7-9	TRBJ1-2	few	CASSSWTGILFIGYTF
TRBV20-1	TRBJ1-1	-	CSAPPRGQGSLTEAFF
TRBV14	TRBJ2-7	-	CASSRYLEQYF
TRBV20-1	TRBJ2-3	few	CSAPPLAPGATDTQYF
TRBV18	TRBJ2-3	-	CASSPGLAGTGTDTQYF
TRBV29-1	TRBJ2-3	many	CSVVGTSGFMDTQYF
TRBV18	TRBJ2-3	-	CASSGLEDTQYF
TRBV2	TRBJ2-5	many	CASTRSGSGYF
TRBV5-1	TRBJ2-2	few	CASSYRDVGTTGELFF
TRBV20-1	TRBJ1-4	few	CSARPGGYATNEKLFF
TRBV7-9	TRBJ1-1	few	CASSITGTQNTEAFF
TRBV30	TRBJ2-1	-	CAWSEPSGRAFALFF
TRBV27	TRBJ2-5	many	CASSRLATKRETQYF
TRBV5-1	TRBJ2-7	few	CASSLVSSGAYEQYF